Below are 19 T cell receptor beta chains sequenced from a single sample in a study of blood T cell repertoires in COVID-19. TCRdb keeps only in-frame clones here, not all; method: immunoSEQ multiplex PCR. The sample includes a few hundred thousand clones, around 87% of them seen just once. Sequencing input: peripheral blood. Receptors originate from a woman aged 45-65 years with active or convalescent COVID-19.

J is TRBJ1-4 and V is TRBV10-3; possible D gene TRBD1, 5 bases. There are 14 residues in the CDR3. Trimming took 6 bases from V and 5 from J, leaving 13 bases between them. Germline V gene data show CDR1 as ENHRY and CDR2 as SYGVKD. The CDR3 sequence is CAIRSDSPNEKLFF. In DNA, the CDR3 is TGTGCCATCAGATCCGACAGTCCGAATGAAAAACTGTTTTTT.

This clone turned up a few times. The genes are TRBV15 and TRBJ1-2; possible D gene TRBD1, 6 bases. CDR3 length equals 15 residues. Looked up from germline, CDR1 is LNHNV and CDR2 is YYDKDF (reference sequence). V was pared by 0 bases and J by 2 bases, with 10 bases between. In DNA form, the CDR3 reads TGTGCCACCAGCAGAGACGGGACACTCAACTATGGCTACACCTTC. It encodes CATSRDGTLNYGYTF.

The chain has TRBV7-2 and TRBJ2-1; 8 positions match TRBD2. The CDR3 consists of 16 residues. The J segment lost 6 bases and the V segment lost 4 bases, leaving 11 bases of the junction unmatched. CDR1 and CDR2 (germline): SGHTA, FQGNSA. In DNA form, the CDR3 reads TGTGCCAGCAGCTCCCAATCGGGACTAGGTACCAATGAGCAGTTCTTC. It specifies CASSSQSGLGTNEQFF.

The rearrangement links TRBV7-6 to TRBJ2-2; maybe TRBD2 (7 bases). CDR1 and CDR2 from the germline V gene are SGHVS and FNYEAQ. Trimming pared 4 bases from V and 5 bases from J, leaving 23 bases between. The CDR3 sequence is 18 residues long. The CDR3 is CASSYLPLGGVGTGELFF. The CDR3 DNA follows: TGTGCCAGCAGCTACCTTCCCCTAGGGGGGGTAGGGACCGGGGAGCTGTTTTTT.

Here the CDR3 reads CSAGMGGRDNTGELFF. For the CDR3, the DNA is TGCAGCGCCGGGATGGGGGGACGGGACAACACCGGGGAGCTGTTTTTT. The V gene is TRBV29-1, the J gene TRBJ2-2, with D possibly matching TRBD2 (6 bases). V was pared by 7 bases and J by 2 bases, with 20 bases between. Germline-derived CDR1 and CDR2 are SQVTM and ANQGSEA. This CDR3 spans 16 amino acids.

This clone came up once. The V and J genes are TRBV7-2 and TRBJ2-2, with 9 bases that match TRBD2. Germline V CDR1 and CDR2: SGHTA, FQGNSA. The J segment lost 6 bases and the V segment lost 5 bases, leaving 10 bases of the junction unmatched. CDR3 size: 16 residues. The DNA of the CDR3 is TGTGCCAGCAGCCAAACGGGACTAGCTGGGGCCGGGGAGCTGTTTTTT. As protein: CASSQTGLAGAGELFF.

Written as DNA, the CDR3 is TGTGCCAGCAGTTTTGCTGGCCAGCCCCAGCATTTT. It is translated as CASSFAGQPQHF. This sequence joins TRBV28 and TRBJ1-5; D is unresolved. This CDR3 contains 12 residues. Trimming removed 3 bases from V and 7 bases from J, with 7 bases in between. Germline CDR1 reads MDHEN; CDR2 reads SYDVKM.

The chain has TRBV28 and TRBJ2-7; 7 nucleotides agree with TRBD2. J lost 6 bases, V lost 5 bases, and 16 bases had no gene match. The CDR3 is 16 residues long. Germline V CDR1 and CDR2: MDHEN, SYDVKM. CDR3 in DNA: TGTGCCAGCAGTCCTAGCTGGGGTGCGGGAGTAGGCGAGCAGTACTTC. Amino acids: CASSPSWGAGVGEQYF.

There are a few counts of this clone. The chain combines TRBV9 with TRBJ2-2; 7 bases are a match to TRBD2. Germline V lookup: CDR1 SGDLS, CDR2 YYNGEE. The CDR3 spans 17 residues. Germline trimming cut 2 bases from V and 5 bases from J; bases unmatched to any gene: 12. The CDR3 DNA reads TGTGCCAGCAGCGTCCTATCCGGGACTACTCATACCGGGGAGCTGTTTTTT. Amino acid sequence: CASSVLSGTTHTGELFF.

This chain uses TRBV4-1 with TRBJ1-5; D gene uncertain. V was shortened by 0 bases and J by 3 bases, with 12 bases between the two germline ends. This CDR3 has 16 residues. Germline CDR1 reads MGHRA; CDR2 reads YSYEKL. Here the CDR3 DNA reads TGCGCCAGCAGCCAAGACGGAGGGCAGATCAATCAGCCCCAGCATTTT. Encoded protein: CASSQDGGQINQPQHF.

The CDR3 nucleotides read TGTGCCAGCAGCCAAGACCCCGGGACTAGTAGGGCAGAGACCCAGTACTTC. Translating gives CASSQDPGTSRAETQYF. This chain links TRBV4-2 with TRBJ2-5, with TRBD2 matching over 8 bases. This CDR3 spans 17 amino acids. The ends lost 0 bases at V and 4 bases at J; junction bases unmatched: 10. Germline CDR1 LGHNA, CDR2 YNFKEQ.

This chain connects TRBV6-5 to TRBJ1-4; possible D gene TRBD1, 6 bases. From germline, CDR1 is MNHEY and CDR2 SVGAGI. Trimming took off 8 bases at V and 2 bases at J, with 9 bases between the two ends. The CDR3 sequence is 13 residues long. The DNA of the CDR3 is TGTGCCAGCCAGGGGAATACTAATGAAAAACTGTTTTTT. Protein: CASQGNTNEKLFF.

The J gene is TRBJ1-2, the V gene TRBV28, with 7 bases lining up with TRBD1. Germline-derived CDR1 and CDR2 are MDHEN and SYDVKM. V trimming: 2 bases; J trimming: 2 bases; junction bases outside the gene matches: 11. The CDR3 contains 17 residues. CDR3 amino acids: CASSLGTATTKNYGYTF. CDR3 in DNA: TGTGCCAGCAGTTTAGGGACAGCAACAACAAAAAACTATGGCTACACCTTC.

V and J are TRBV30 and TRBJ1-3, with no clear D. Trimming cost V 1 base and J 0 bases, with 10 bases left between them. Germline-derived CDR1 and CDR2 are GTSNPN and SVGIG (reference sequence). This CDR3 has 15 amino acids. The CDR3 DNA reads TGTGCCTGGAGTGGAGAGGGCAGCTCTGGAAACACCATATATTTT. Translated, it gives CAWSGEGSSGNTIYF.

The chain combines TRBV7-2 with TRBJ2-1; D remains unclear. Trimming took 4 bases from V and 5 from J, leaving 15 bases between them. This CDR3 has 15 residues. Germline V gives CDR1 SGHTA, CDR2 FQGNSA. CDR3 protein: CASSSKLTANNEQFF. In nucleotides, the CDR3 is TGTGCCAGCAGCTCCAAGCTTACAGCTAACAATGAGCAGTTCTTC.

This clone was seen a handful of times. The sample contains more than one DNA sequence encoding this CDR3. The CDR3 nucleotides are TGTGCCAGTAGTATGGGACAAAGCAATCAGCCCCAGCATTTT. It yields the protein CASSMGQSNQPQHF. This chain connects TRBV19 to TRBJ1-5; possible D gene TRBD1, 6 bases. The CDR3 length is 14 residues. The V gene lost 3 bases and the J gene lost 1 base, with 7 bases spanning the gap. The germline gives CDR1 LNHDA, CDR2 SQIVND (reference sequence).

The chain is built from TRBV7-3 and TRBJ2-1; no clear D gene. The V and J ends lost 0 bases and 9 bases respectively, with 9 bases between them. This CDR3 is built from 13 residues. Germline V gene data show CDR1 as SGHTA and CDR2 as FQGTGA. This CDR3 reads CASSLTPISEQFF. The CDR3 DNA reads TGTGCCAGCAGCTTAACCCCCATTAGTGAGCAGTTCTTC.

The CDR3 protein is CASSKQGPISYEQYF. The CDR3 coding sequence is TGTGCCAGCAGTAAGCAGGGGCCTATCTCCTACGAGCAGTACTTC. This sequence joins TRBV6-2 or TRBV6-3 and TRBJ2-7; maybe TRBD1 (6 bases). Germline V gene sequence: CDR1 MNHEY, CDR2 SVGEGT. The CDR3 runs to 15 residues. The ends were cut back, 5 bases at V and 0 bases at J, with 14 bases in the middle.

This chain uses TRBV7-8 with TRBJ1-1; 8 bases agree with TRBD1. The J segment lost 2 bases and the V segment lost 4 bases, leaving 6 bases of the junction unmatched. Germline V CDR1 and CDR2: SGHVS, FQNEAQ. The length of the CDR3 is 15 residues. The CDR3: CASSYPTGVNTEAFF. In nucleotides, the CDR3 is TGTGCCAGCAGCTACCCGACAGGGGTCAACACTGAAGCTTTCTTT. The full variable domain, rest sourced from reference TRBV7-8 and TRBJ1-1, is GAGVSQSPRYKVAKRGQDVALRCDPISGHVSLFWYQQALGQGPEFLTYFQNEAQLDKSGLPSDRFFAERPEGSVSTLKIQRTQQEDSAVYLCASSYPTGVNTEAFFGQGTRLTVV.